Below, 19 T cell receptor beta chains from the same sample are listed, as sequenced in a study of response to subunit inactivated influenza vaccine. In TCRdb, the RT-PCR reads were re-called with MiXCR into one record per CDR3 protein. In the table there are about 800,000 distinct CDR3 sequences, 21% of which are singletons. Specimen: PBMCs from blood, collected more than 4 days after vaccination. Source of these receptors: a man in his fifties or sixties who received an inactivated influenza vaccine.

The chain couples TRBV11-2 to TRBJ2-1; perhaps TRBD2 as D (6 bases). V was cut by 1 base and J by 8 bases, with 12 bases left in between. Germline CDR1 reads SGHAT; CDR2 reads FQNNGV. The CDR3 length is 14 residues. This CDR3 is CASSLGAGFDEQFF. CDR3 in DNA: TGTGCCAGCAGCTTAGGGGCGGGATTCGATGAGCAGTTCTTC.

This clonotype has ten or more counts. The rearrangement links TRBV4-1 to TRBJ2-2; TRBD2 matches at 8 bases. This CDR3 contains 17 residues. Germline assignment: CDR1 MGHRA and CDR2 YSYEKL. J lost 9 bases, V lost 0 bases, and 12 bases had no gene match. CDR3 nucleotide sequence: TGCGCCAGCAGCCAAGAAGGGCGACTAGCGCGTCACCGGGAGCTGTTTTTT. Amino acid sequence: CASSQEGRLARHRELFF.

The rearrangement joins TRBV24-1 to TRBJ2-1; D tentatively reads TRBD1 or TRBD2 (6 bases each). The germline V and J ends were trimmed by 7 bases and 7 bases, with 16 bases remaining between them. Germline CDR1 and CDR2: KGHDR and SFDVKD. The CDR3 has 14 residues. The CDR3 region is CATRQGGDSNEQFF. In DNA, the CDR3 is TGTGCCACCAGACAGGGTGGGGACTCTAATGAGCAGTTCTTC.

The sample holds a few counts of this clonotype. The V and J genes are TRBV15 and TRBJ2-1, with 11 bases matching TRBD2. The CDR3 length is 15 residues. V lost 0 bases, J lost 9 bases, and 4 bases stayed unmatched. Germline V lookup: CDR1 LNHNV, CDR2 YYDKDF (reference sequence). The CDR3 region is CATSRDLGLAGEQFF. CDR3 DNA sequence: TGTGCCACCAGCAGAGACCTTGGACTAGCGGGTGAGCAGTTCTTC.

A note on this clonotype: A much larger clone differs by one base, so this may be a read error. The CDR3 nucleotides are TGCAGTGCTGGTCTTCTATCGGGGGTAGAAGAGACCCAGTACTTC. Translating gives CSAGLLSGVEETQYF. The chain uses TRBV20-1 and TRBJ2-5, with a tentative D call TRBD2 (6 bases). The V gene lost 5 bases and the J gene lost 3 bases, with 19 bases spanning the gap. The CDR3 sequence is 15 residues long. The germline gives CDR1 DFQATT, CDR2 SNEGSKA (reference sequence).

This clonotype was detected a few times. The gene calls are TRBV12-3 or TRBV12-4 and TRBJ1-5, with no clear D. This CDR3 has 14 amino acids. Trimming took 1 base from V and 9 from J, leaving 13 bases between them. CDR3 amino acids: CASSLEGLGLPQHF. CDR3 bases: TGTGCCAGCAGTTTAGAAGGGCTCGGGTTGCCCCAGCATTTT.

This chain connects TRBV9 to TRBJ2-1; 7 bases match TRBD1. Per the germline V gene, CDR1 is SGDLS and CDR2 is YYNGEE. The CDR3 is 12 residues long. V lost 2 bases, J lost 7 bases, and 0 bases stayed unmatched. CDR3 residues: CASSVTGNEQFF. CDR3 nucleotides: TGTGCCAGCAGCGTGACAGGGAATGAGCAGTTCTTC.

This clonotype appeared many times. This chain links TRBV2 with TRBJ2-2, with D tentatively TRBD1 or TRBD2 (5 bases each). The CDR3 length is 15 residues. CDR1 and CDR2 from the germline V gene are SNHLY and FYNNEI. V lost 8 bases to trimming and J lost 0 bases, with 13 bases between them. In DNA, the CDR3 is TGTGCCAGCGGATTCCGGGACCCGAACACCGGGGAGCTGTTTTTT. Its translation is CASGFRDPNTGELFF.

The chain uses TRBV12-3 or TRBV12-4 and TRBJ2-4; 9 positions agree with TRBD2. The CDR3 contains 16 residues. V shed 5 bases and J 0 bases; nucleotides not matched to a gene: 5. CDR3 DNA sequence: TGTGCCAGCAGTGTGACTAGCGGAGTAGCCAAAAACATTCAGTACTTC. This encodes CASSVTSGVAKNIQYF.

The V and J genes are TRBV7-9 and TRBJ2-7; D perhaps matches TRBD1 (6 bases). The CDR3 is 13 residues long. Trimming took 7 bases from V and 5 from J, leaving 15 bases between them. Germline V gene data show CDR1 as SEHNR and CDR2 as FQNEAQ (reference sequence). The CDR3 DNA sequence: TGTGCCAGCATATCGTCCGGGACACACGAGCAGTACTTC. As protein: CASISSGTHEQYF.

The chain employs TRBV10-2 and TRBJ2-7, with a tentative D call TRBD1 (5 bases). V lost 3 bases and J lost 4, with 13 bases in between. Germline CDR1 is WSHSY and CDR2 is SAAADI. CDR3 length equals 14 residues. CDR3 residues: CASSDQGRKYEQYF. The DNA of the CDR3 is TGCGCCAGCAGTGATCAGGGTAGAAAGTACGAGCAGTACTTC.

Only a few counts were recorded for this clonotype. This chain links TRBV7-8 with TRBJ1-6; D is possibly TRBD1 (6 bases). The CDR3 runs 15 residues. V was trimmed by 8 bases and J by 5 bases, leaving 16 bases between them. Germline V gene sequence: CDR1 SGHVS, CDR2 FQNEAQ. CDR3 coding DNA: TGTGCCAGCCACCGCGGACAGACCGATAATTCACCCCTCCACTTT. Translation gives CASHRGQTDNSPLHF. Together with reference TRBV7-8 and TRBJ1-6, the CDR3 gives the full variable domain: GAGVSQSPRYKVAKRGQDVALRCDPISGHVSLFWYQQALGQGPEFLTYFQNEAQLDKSGLPSDRFFAERPEGSVSTLKIQRTQQEDSAVYLCASHRGQTDNSPLHFGNGTRLTVT.

The chain has TRBV29-1 and TRBJ2-3; 13 nucleotides agree with TRBD2. After removal of 5 bases from V and 5 bases from J, the junction contained 4 bases not matched to a gene. In germline, CDR1 is SQVTM, CDR2 ANQGSEA. The CDR3 length is 14 residues. CDR3 nucleotide sequence: TGCAGCGTTCGGACTAGCGGGGGCCAAGATACGCAGTATTTT. Translation gives CSVRTSGGQDTQYF.

The chain carries TRBV6-5 and TRBJ1-4; no reliable D call. The ends were cut back, 2 bases at V and 8 bases at J, with 15 bases in the middle. This CDR3 is 15 amino acids long. Germline V gene data show CDR1 as MNHEY and CDR2 as SVGAGI. CDR3 loop: CASSYQGRMREKLFF. The CDR3 bases are TGTGCCAGCAGTTACCAAGGAAGGATGCGGGAAAAACTGTTTTTT.

The sample holds a few counts of this clonotype. The chain combines TRBV4-2 with TRBJ2-3; D might be TRBD2 (5 bases). CDR3 size: 16 residues. The V gene lost 0 bases and the J gene lost 3 bases, with 13 bases spanning the gap. Germline CDR1 and CDR2: LGHNA and YNFKEQ. CDR3 amino acids: CASSQERRRETDTQYF. In DNA, the CDR3 is TGTGCCAGCAGCCAAGAACGCAGACGGGAAACAGATACGCAGTATTTT.

A few counts support this clonotype. This rearrangement joins TRBV5-1 to TRBJ1-1; no clear D gene. Germline V gene lookup returns CDR1 SGHRS and CDR2 YFSETQ. Trimming removed 0 bases from V and 0 bases from J, with 6 bases in between. The CDR3 has 14 amino acids. The CDR3 DNA sequence: TGCGCCAGCAGCTTGGCAGCGATGAACACTGAAGCTTTCTTT. Its protein is CASSLAAMNTEAFF.

This clonotype was found a few times. J is TRBJ2-1 and V is TRBV5-1, with 10 bases identical to TRBD2. The CDR3 sequence is 15 residues long. Germline V gene sequence: CDR1 SGHRS, CDR2 YFSETQ. Trimming removed 1 base from V and 6 bases from J; junction bases left unmatched: 4. CDR3 sequence (DNA): TGCGCCAGCAGCTTGCCCCTAGCGGGGGCCAATGAGCAGTTCTTC. Its translation is CASSLPLAGANEQFF.

The V and J genes are TRBV29-1 and TRBJ2-3, with a weak D call TRBD2 (5 bases). Germline assignment: CDR1 SQVTM and CDR2 ANQGSEA. This CDR3 region has 16 residues. V lost 3 bases to trimming and J lost 9 bases, with 25 bases between them. CDR3 in DNA: TGCAGCGTTGACTTAAGGTCGGCGGAGGCCCGGTGGACGCAGTATTTT. This encodes CSVDLRSAEARWTQYF.

This clonotype has more than one count but fewer than ten. The chain is built from TRBV3-1 and TRBJ2-1; a possible D gene is TRBD2 (6 bases). Per the germline V gene, CDR1 is LGHDT and CDR2 is YNNKEL (reference sequence). Trimming pared 1 base from V and 9 bases from J, leaving 19 bases between. This CDR3 is built from 16 residues. CDR3 nucleotides: TGTGCCAGCAGCCAAGTTGGTGTTACTAGCCGTACTGAGCAGTTCTTC. This gives the protein CASSQVGVTSRTEQFF.